This record covers a single T cell receptor delta chain. Its antigen is currently unknown. It differs at one base from a far larger clone, so likely a read error. This sample also contains other DNA sequences that code for the same CDR3. The sample originates from a study of γδ T cells in repeated Plasmodium falciparum infection. Across the whole study: Age- and gender-matched Australian children served as comparison for malaria-exposed Malian children. Each infection was followed by sampling at 21 days, plus baseline and some pre-infection draws.

General study findings and limits: Over time and infection, Vgamma9/Vdelta2+ repertoires remained highly stable and polyclonal. Vdelta2-negative gammadelta repertoires, largely Vdelta1+, seemingly showed infection-driven waves of new clonal selection.

TCRdb redid clone calling on the multiplex PCR reads using CATT. Among 50,000 to 60,000 delta-chain clones listed, 1.9% were seen once. Vgamma9/Vdelta2+ and Vdelta2-negative gammadelta T cells were flow-sorted from PBMC for bulk sequencing. The CDR3 contains 19 residues. Per germline, CDR1 TVYSNPD and CDR2 GDNSRS (reference sequence). This clonotype originated in a pool of human donors (malaria-infected and uninfected, not separated). The sample consisted of gamma-delta T cells from blood. The V and J genes are TRDV3 and TRDJ1; 9 bases agree with TRDD2. The CDR3 sequence is CAFKEGPESLPTRSDKLIF. CDR3 bases: TGTGCCTTTAAAGAAGGGCCCGAGAGCCTTCCTACGAGGTCCGATAAACTCATATTT.